This T cell receptor beta chain was sequenced in a study of CD8 T cells in ankylosing spondylitis (dated by TCRdb to the late 2010s). For the study in its entirety: T cell receptor beta repertoires were profiled in healthy donors and ankylosing spondylitis patients so that disease-linked TCR variants could be found. In total, the full study cohort was made up of approximately 99 healthy donors and roughly 27 ankylosing spondylitis patients. Peripheral blood was sampled, and synovial fluid was additionally collected from ankylosing spondylitis patients. What the study reported, not specific to this receptor: Significant enrichment of the disease-linked clones was reported in matched synovial fluid samples from ankylosing spondylitis patients. Some motif variants were previously reported in synovial fluid and blood of reactive arthritis patients, suggesting common disease-initiation mechanisms. A TCR beta motif made up of under ten highly homologous amino acid variants appeared to be characteristic of blood from ankylosing spondylitis patients. The disease-linked clones showed a CD8+ phenotype and occurred at relatively low frequencies in peripheral blood.

The CDR3 numbers 14 residues from cysteine through phenylalanine. Just the 42-base CDR3 DNA is kept, in frame starting at base 1. As encoded in the germline V gene (reference sequence), CDR1 is SEHNR while CDR2 is FQNEAQ. V loses 5 bases, J loses 8 bases, and the germline ends lie 18 bases apart. This clonotype came up many times. The antigen it recognizes is unknown. The record has no base qualities; no much larger clone is one base away. Sequencing used an Illumina HiSeq 2500. Quantitative 5'-RACE with molecular barcodes was the method used to prepare the TCR beta libraries. Regarding the original processing steps: A new computational method based on a probabilistic model of VDJ rearrangement was used to identify disease-linked TCR variants. TCRdb itself trimmed the public reads at Q25 with fastp, ran MiXCR and retained productive beta chains. Rows matching on CDR3 protein sequence are summarized as one entry with the most common DNA and genes. TCRdb's processing, not the authors' own work, is the source of the V and J calls. The sample has about 360,000 distinct CDR3 sequences on record, roughly 22% of them singletons. 13% of the sample rests with the top ten.

This sequence uses TRBV7-9 and TRBJ1-1; a tentative D match to TRBD1 spans 5 bases. The sequenced sample was blood, either unsorted or a sorted T cell fraction (not recorded which). The clonotype comes from a male donor with ankylosing spondylitis or in good health (not recorded which). The encoded CDR3 is CASSPGMGVTEAFF. The DNA sequence is given as TGTGCCAGCAGCCCAGGGATGGGGGTTACCGAAGCTTTCTTT.